Listed here is a single TCR beta chain. What it binds is unknown. This CDR3 contains 17 residues. The V segment lost 5 bases and the J segment 6 bases; nucleotides outside the gene matches: 13. Germline CDR1 reads MGHRA; CDR2 reads YSYEKL. These data originate in a study of T cells in narcolepsy. Study details: Healthy controls were enrolled alongside patients with narcolepsy type 1 or type 2.

Findings and limits, study-wide: Healthy controls reportedly lacked the autoreactive clonotypes serially found in patients' blood. In some patient and control memory CD4+ samples, autoreactive clones were absent. HCRT-specific and TRIB2-specific autoreactive clonotypes appeared among same-patient CSF and blood CD4+ clonotypes.

The data were produced by immunoSEQ multiplex PCR, yet TCRdb's version contains in-frame clones alone and is incomplete. In the table there are 25,000 to 35,000 clones, 75% to 90% of which are singletons. The sample consisted of memory (CD45RA-) CD4+ T cells from blood. This sequence joins TRBV4-1 and TRBJ1-4; TRBD1 aligns across 9 bases. This receptor was identified in a human donor in good health. In DNA, the CDR3 is TGCGCCAGCAGCACCCAGACTTTCGGGACAGGGTATGAAAAACTGTTTTTT. This sequence encodes CASSTQTFGTGYEKLFF.